This T cell receptor (beta chain) was sequenced for a study of T cell changes during pregnancy in multiple sclerosis. The ends were cut back, 5 bases at V and 5 bases at J, with 21 bases in the middle. Looked up from germline, CDR1 is LNHDA and CDR2 is SQIVND (reference sequence). The CDR3 runs to 17 residues. Data came from immunoSEQ multiplex PCR; TCRdb stores just in-frame clones and leaves some out. The sample yields roughly 57,000 clones, 80% to 90% seen once. This sequence was found in a female donor with multiple sclerosis, enrolled in a pregnancy study. The chain carries TRBV19 and TRBJ2-2; D is possibly TRBD1 (5 bases). This specimen consisted of peripheral blood, obtained in the first trimester of pregnancy. The CDR3 is CASSLGAVVGRTGELFF. CDR3 nucleotide sequence: TGTGCCAGTAGTCTTGGGGCGGTGGTTGGAAGGACCGGGGAGCTGTTTTTT.